The rows below give T cell receptor beta chains drawn from one sample of a study of T cells after posttransplantation cyclophosphamide. Generated by immunoSEQ multiplex PCR, the TCRdb table keeps only in-frame clones and is missing some. This sample has approximately 34,000 clones, each found more than once. The sample comprised PBMCs. The origin of the receptors is a woman between 50 and 59 years old in good health and a related stem cell transplant donor. The CDR3 runs from the conserved cysteine through the conserved F or W. D genes are given only for firm matches. Only part of the rows carry a size: once, few, many, or a class if the clone is expanded.

>TRBJ2-3|TRBD2|.|TRBV13
CASSLGLAGTSTDTQYF
TGTGCCAGCAGCCTAGGACTAGCGGGCACTAGCACAGATACGCAGTATTTT
>TRBJ1-3|.|many|TRBV19
CASRTTSSSGNTIYF
TGTGCCAGTAGAACGACTTCCAGCTCTGGAAACACCATATATTTT
>TRBJ2-3|.|many|TRBV5-5
CASSWGSSDTQYF
TGTGCCAGCAGCTGGGGCTCGTCAGATACGCAGTATTTT
>TRBJ2-2|.|few|TRBV28
CASSLQGLYTGELFF
TGTGCCAGCAGTTTACAGGGCCTATACACCGGGGAGCTGTTTTTT
>TRBJ2-6|.|many|TRBV7-7
CASSLAGPGANVLTF
TGTGCCAGCAGCTTAGCAGGGCCCGGGGCCAACGTCCTGACTTTC
>TRBJ2-1|TRBD2|few|TRBV29-1
CSVEVERERTYNEQFF
TGCAGCGTTGAAGTTGAGCGGGAACGAACCTACAATGAGCAGTTCTTC
>TRBJ1-3|.|many|TRBV7-9
CASSLERDTIYF
TGTGCCAGCAGCTTGGAGAGGGACACCATATATTTT
>TRBJ1-1|.|many|TRBV5-1
CASSSTRGFNTEAFF
TGCGCCAGCAGCTCAACAAGGGGTTTCAACACTGAAGCTTTCTTT
>TRBJ1-2|.|many|TRBV6-6
CASSYSSGAAYGYTF
TGTGCCAGCAGTTACTCCAGCGGGGCAGCCTATGGCTACACCTTC
>TRBJ2-3|TRBD2|many|TRBV11-2
CASSLGLAGSTDTQYF
TGTGCCAGCAGCTTAGGACTAGCGGGCTCCACAGATACGCAGTATTTT
>TRBJ1-2|.|many|TRBV19
CASSHPGGANYGYTF
TGTGCCAGTTCCCATCCCGGGGGAGCTAACTATGGCTACACCTTC
>TRBJ2-7|TRBD2|many|TRBV18
CASSSGLAGIGEQYF
TGTGCCAGCTCATCCGGACTAGCGGGCATAGGCGAGCAGTACTTC
>TRBJ2-1|.|many|TRBV4-3
CASSPHYANEQFF
TGCGCCAGCAGCCCCCACTACGCAAATGAGCAGTTCTTC
>TRBJ1-5|.|many|TRBV7-6
CASSLASSQPQHF
TGTGCCAGCAGCTTAGCCTCTTCTCAGCCCCAGCATTTT
>TRBJ1-1|TRBD1|many|TRBV28
CASSTSPQGSYDTEAFF
TGTGCCAGCAGTACCAGCCCACAGGGGAGTTACGACACTGAAGCTTTCTTT
>TRBJ2-3|TRBD2|many|TRBV11-2
CASSGTGTSGTDTQYF
TGTGCCAGCAGCGGGACCGGGACTAGCGGCACAGATACGCAGTATTTT
>TRBJ2-7|TRBD2|many|TRBV5-4
CASSHPTHIQSGKSSLEQYF
TGTGCCAGCAGCCACCCTACGCACATCCAGAGCGGGAAAAGCTCCCTCGAGCAGTACTTC
>TRBJ1-1|.|many|TRBV11-2
CASSLVEVTEAFF
TGTGCCAGCAGCTTAGTCGAGGTCACTGAAGCTTTCTTT
>TRBJ1-2|.|.|TRBV5-1
CASSLESPNYGYTF
TGCGCCAGCAGCTTGGAGAGCCCTAACTATGGCTACACCTTC
>TRBJ2-3|TRBD1|many|TRBV18
CASSPQQGSADTQYF
TGTGCCAGCTCACCACAACAGGGGAGCGCAGATACGCAGTATTTT
>TRBJ1-6|.|few|TRBV6-1
CASRGGGENSPLHF
TGTGCCAGCAGGGGCGGGGGCGAAAATTCACCCCTCCACTTT
>TRBJ1-1|.|many|TRBV4-1
CASSLPRGGNTEAFF
TGCGCCAGCAGCCTACCCCGGGGAGGGAACACTGAAGCTTTCTTT
>TRBJ2-1|TRBD1|many|TRBV10-3
CAIRRQGDNEQFF
TGTGCCATCAGGCGACAGGGGGATAATGAGCAGTTCTTC
>TRBJ2-1|TRBD2|many|TRBV2
CASSNLAGDHEQFF
TGTGCCAGCAGTAATTTGGCGGGAGATCATGAGCAGTTCTTC
>TRBJ2-1|.|many|TRBV7-2
CASSSPPSSASYNEQFF
TGTGCCAGCAGTTCCCCCCCTTCTAGTGCCTCCTACAATGAGCAGTTCTTC
>TRBJ2-1|.|many|TRBV7-9
CASSFPPSASYNEQFF
TGTGCCAGCAGCTTCCCCCCTAGCGCCTCATACAATGAGCAGTTCTTC
>TRBJ2-1|TRBD2|many|TRBV7-2
CASSGGSMIYNEQFF
TGTGCCAGCAGCGGCGGGAGTATGATTTACAATGAGCAGTTCTTC
>TRBJ1-1|.|many|TRBV6-6
CASSSGFVGGTEAFF
TGTGCCAGCAGTTCAGGGTTTGTAGGGGGCACTGAAGCTTTCTTT
>TRBJ1-4|.|many|TRBV30
CAWSTVREEKLFF
TGTGCCTGGAGTACCGTCAGGGAGGAAAAACTGTTTTTT
>TRBJ2-7|.|many|TRBV5-6
CASSFELGSFEQYF
TGTGCCAGCAGCTTTGAGCTAGGTTCTTTCGAGCAGTACTTC
>TRBJ2-1|.|many|TRBV24-1
CATSPPKAEGRGEQFF
TGTGCCACCAGTCCCCCCAAGGCGGAGGGGCGGGGTGAGCAGTTCTTC
>TRBJ1-4|TRBD1|many|TRBV5-4
CASSSPGQGWEKLFF
TGTGCCAGCAGCTCCCCAGGACAGGGTTGGGAAAAACTGTTTTTT
>TRBJ1-1|.|many|TRBV19
CASTSPDLLNTEAFF
TGTGCCAGTACCTCCCCAGATCTCCTGAACACTGAAGCTTTCTTT
>TRBJ1-1|.|many|TRBV10-3
CAITDGGEAFF
TGTGCCATCACCGACGGCGGTGAAGCTTTCTTT